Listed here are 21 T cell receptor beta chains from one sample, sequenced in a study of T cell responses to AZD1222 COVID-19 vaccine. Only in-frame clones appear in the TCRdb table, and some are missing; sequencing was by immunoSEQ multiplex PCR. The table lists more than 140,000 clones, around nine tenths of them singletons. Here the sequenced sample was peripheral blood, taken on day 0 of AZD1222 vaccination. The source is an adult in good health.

The CDR3 region is CASSAQGNPYNEQFF. The CDR3, as DNA: TGTGCCAGCAGCGCACAGGGCAACCCCTACAATGAGCAGTTCTTC. The chain has TRBV9 and TRBJ2-1; a weak D match, TRBD1 (6 bases). CDR3 length equals 15 residues. CDR1 SGDLS and CDR2 YYNGEE come from the germline V gene. Trimming stripped 3 bases from V and 2 bases from J, with 12 bases between. The full variable domain, rest sourced from reference TRBV9 and TRBJ2-1, is DSGVTQTPKHLITATGQRVTLRCSPRSGDLSVYWYQQSLDQGLQFLIQYYNGEERAKGNILERFSAQQFPDLHSELNLSSLELGDSALYFCASSAQGNPYNEQFFGPGTRLTVL.

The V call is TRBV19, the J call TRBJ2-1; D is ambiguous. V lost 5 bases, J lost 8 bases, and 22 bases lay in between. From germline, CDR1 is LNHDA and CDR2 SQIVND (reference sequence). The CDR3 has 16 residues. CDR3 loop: CASSPSTHFDRYEQFF. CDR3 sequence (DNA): TGTGCCAGTAGTCCCTCCACACACTTCGACCGATATGAGCAGTTCTTC.

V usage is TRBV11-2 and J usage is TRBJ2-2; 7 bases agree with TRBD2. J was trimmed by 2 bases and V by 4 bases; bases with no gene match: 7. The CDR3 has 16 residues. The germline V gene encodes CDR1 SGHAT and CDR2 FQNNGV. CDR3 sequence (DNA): TGTGCCAGCAGCTCCATTCTAGCGGTAAACACCGGGGAGCTGTTTTTT. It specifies CASSSILAVNTGELFF.

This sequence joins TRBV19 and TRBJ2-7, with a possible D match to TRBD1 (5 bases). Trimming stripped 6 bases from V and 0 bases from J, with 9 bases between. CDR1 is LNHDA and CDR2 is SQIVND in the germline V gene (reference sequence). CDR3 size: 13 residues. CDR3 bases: TGTGCCAGTAGGACGACAGCCTCCTACGAGCAGTACTTC. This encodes CASRTTASYEQYF.

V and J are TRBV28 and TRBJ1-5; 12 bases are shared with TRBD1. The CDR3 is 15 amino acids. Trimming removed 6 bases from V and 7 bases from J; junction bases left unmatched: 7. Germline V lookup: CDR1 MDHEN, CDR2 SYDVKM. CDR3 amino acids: CASRPGTGGLQPQHF. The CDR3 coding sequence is TGTGCCAGCAGACCAGGGACAGGGGGCTTACAGCCCCAGCATTTT.

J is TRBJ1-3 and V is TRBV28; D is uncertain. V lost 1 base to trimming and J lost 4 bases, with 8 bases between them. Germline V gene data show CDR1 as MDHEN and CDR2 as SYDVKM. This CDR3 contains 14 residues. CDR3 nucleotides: TGTGCCAGCAGTTTATTACGTGAGGGAAACACCATATATTTT. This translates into CASSLLREGNTIYF.

Here the CDR3 reads CASSYPTGDYEQYF. CDR3 DNA: TGTGCCAGCAGTTACCCGACGGGGGACTACGAGCAGTACTTC. The V call is TRBV6-6, the J call TRBJ2-7; possibly TRBD2 for D (6 bases). The germline V gene encodes CDR1 MNHNY and CDR2 SVGAGI (reference sequence). The V and J ends lost 2 bases and 3 bases respectively, with 11 bases between them. The CDR3 extends over 14 amino acids.

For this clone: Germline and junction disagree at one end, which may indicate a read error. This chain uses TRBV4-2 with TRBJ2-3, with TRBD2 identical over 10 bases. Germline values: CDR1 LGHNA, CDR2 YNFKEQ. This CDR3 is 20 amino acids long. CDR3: CASSKEVASGSSISTDTQYF. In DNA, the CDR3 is TGTGCCAGCAGCAAAGAGGTGGCTAGCGGGAGTTCGATTAGCACAGATACGCAGTATTTT.

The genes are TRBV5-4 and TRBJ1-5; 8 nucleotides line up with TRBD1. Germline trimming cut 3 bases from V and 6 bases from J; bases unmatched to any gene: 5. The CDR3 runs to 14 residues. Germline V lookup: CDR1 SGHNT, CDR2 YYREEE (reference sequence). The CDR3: CASSSQGAGQPQHF. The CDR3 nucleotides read TGTGCCAGCAGCTCCCAGGGGGCAGGTCAGCCCCAGCATTTT. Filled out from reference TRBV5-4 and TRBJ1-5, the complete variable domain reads ETGVTQSPTHLIKTRGQQVTLRCSSQSGHNTVSWYQQALGQGPQFIFQYYREEENGRGNFPPRFSGLQFPNYSSELNVNALELDDSALYLCASSSQGAGQPQHFGDGTRLSIL.

CDR3 DNA sequence: TGCAGCGTTACAAAGACAGGCTCTGGAAACACCATATATTTT. Its translation: CSVTKTGSGNTIYF. V and J are TRBV29-1 and TRBJ1-3; perhaps TRBD1 as D (6 bases). This CDR3 region has 14 residues. Germline CDR1 and CDR2: SQVTM and ANQGSEA. Deletions cut 5 bases from V and 0 bases from J, with 11 bases between.

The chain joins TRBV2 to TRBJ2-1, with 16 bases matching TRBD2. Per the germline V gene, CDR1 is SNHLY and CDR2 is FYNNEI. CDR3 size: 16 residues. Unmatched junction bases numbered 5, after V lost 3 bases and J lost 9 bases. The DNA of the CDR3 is TGTGCCAGCAGTGACCCGGGACTAGCGGGAGGGAGTGAGCAGTTCTTC. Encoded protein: CASSDPGLAGGSEQFF.

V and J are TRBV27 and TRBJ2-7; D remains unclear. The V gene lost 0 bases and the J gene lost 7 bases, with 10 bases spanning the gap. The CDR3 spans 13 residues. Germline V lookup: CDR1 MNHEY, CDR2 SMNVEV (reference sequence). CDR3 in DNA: TGTGCCAGCAGTTTATCACCGGTCTTAGAGCAGTACTTC. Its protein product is CASSLSPVLEQYF.

CDR3 nucleotide sequence: TGTGCCAGCAGCTCAGGGTTCGGTCTTACTGAAGCTTTCTTT. Translating gives CASSSGFGLTEAFF. The chain employs TRBV7-2 and TRBJ1-1; possible D gene TRBD1, 5 bases. The germline CDR1 and CDR2 sequences are SGHTA and FQGNSA. The CDR3 runs to 14 residues. V dropped 4 bases and J dropped 5 bases, with 14 bases sitting between them.

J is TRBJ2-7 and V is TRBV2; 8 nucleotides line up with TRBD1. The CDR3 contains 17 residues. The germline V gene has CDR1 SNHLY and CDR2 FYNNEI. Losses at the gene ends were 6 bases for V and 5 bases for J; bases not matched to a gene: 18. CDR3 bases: TGTGCCAGCAGCAACTCCCCCCCGGCAGGGGGCATCGACGAGCAGTACTTC. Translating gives CASSNSPPAGGIDEQYF.

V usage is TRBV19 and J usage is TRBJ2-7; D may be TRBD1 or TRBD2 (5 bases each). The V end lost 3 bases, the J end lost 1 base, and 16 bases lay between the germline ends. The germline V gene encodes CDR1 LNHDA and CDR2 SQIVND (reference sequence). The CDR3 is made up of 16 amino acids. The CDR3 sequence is CASSIGQGTLSYEQYF. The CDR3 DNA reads TGTGCCAGTAGTATCGGCCAAGGGACCCTTTCCTACGAGCAGTACTTC.

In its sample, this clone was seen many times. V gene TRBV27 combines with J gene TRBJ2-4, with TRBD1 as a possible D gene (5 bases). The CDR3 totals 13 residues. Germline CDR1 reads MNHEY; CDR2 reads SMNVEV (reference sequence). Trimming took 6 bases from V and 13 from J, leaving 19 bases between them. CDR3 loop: CASRPSDTTAQYF. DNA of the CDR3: TGTGCCAGCAGACCGTCGGACACAACCGCCCAGTACTTC.

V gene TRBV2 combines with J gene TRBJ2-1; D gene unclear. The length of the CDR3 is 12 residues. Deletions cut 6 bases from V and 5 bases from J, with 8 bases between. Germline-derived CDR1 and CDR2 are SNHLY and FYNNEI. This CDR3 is CASRGINNEQFF. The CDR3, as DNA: TGTGCCAGCAGAGGAATAAACAATGAGCAGTTCTTC.

The CDR3 nucleotides are TGTGCCAGCAGCTTAGCCCAAGCGGCGGGAGATCCCGGGGAGCTGTTTTTT. This sequence encodes CASSLAQAAGDPGELFF. The chain couples TRBV11-2 to TRBJ2-2; TRBD2 matches 7 bases. V lost 1 base to trimming and J lost 6 bases; unmatched junction nucleotides: 11. This CDR3 is built from 17 residues. The V gene's germline CDR1 is SGHAT and CDR2 FQNNGV.

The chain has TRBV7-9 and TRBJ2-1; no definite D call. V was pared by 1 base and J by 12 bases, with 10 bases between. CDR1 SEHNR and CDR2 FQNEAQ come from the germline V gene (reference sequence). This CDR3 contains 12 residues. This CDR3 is CASSLVVLGQFF. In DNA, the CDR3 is TGTGCCAGCAGCTTAGTGGTCCTGGGGCAGTTCTTC.

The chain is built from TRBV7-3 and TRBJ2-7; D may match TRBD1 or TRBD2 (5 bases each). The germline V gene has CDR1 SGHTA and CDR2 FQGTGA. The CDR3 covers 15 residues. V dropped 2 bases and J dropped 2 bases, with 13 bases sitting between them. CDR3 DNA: TGTGCCAGCAGCTTAGGGGCGAACGGGGCCTACGAGCAGTACTTC. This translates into CASSLGANGAYEQYF.

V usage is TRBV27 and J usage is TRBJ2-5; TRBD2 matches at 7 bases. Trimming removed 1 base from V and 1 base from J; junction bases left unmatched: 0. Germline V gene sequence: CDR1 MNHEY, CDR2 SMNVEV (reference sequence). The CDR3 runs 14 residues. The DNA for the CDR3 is TGTGCCAGCAGTTTATGGACTAGCCAAGAGACCCAGTACTTC. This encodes CASSLWTSQETQYF.